One sample yielded the 21 T cell receptor beta chains listed below, sequenced in a study of identical twins (dated by TCRdb to 2016 to 2017). The method behind the library was 5' RACE. Instrument used: Illumina HiSeq 2000. TCRdb ran its own pipeline on the public reads, namely fastp trimming at Q25 and MiXCR clone calling, and kept in-frame beta chains. Entries that share a CDR3 protein sequence are merged under the most common genes and DNA. The sample table shows about 530,000 distinct CDR3 sequences, and approximately 20% are seen once. The ten largest clones take up 0.4% to 0.6% of the sample. In addition, the sample was reused for a study of yellow fever vaccine responses in identical twins.

Sequences were obtained from CD4+ T cells sorted from blood. Source of these receptors: a woman under 30 in good health.

The chain links TRBV2 to TRBJ2-1, with D maybe TRBD2 (5 bases). Germline V lookup: CDR1 SNHLY, CDR2 FYNNEI. The CDR3 has 12 amino acids. V shed 4 bases and J shed 6 bases, with 7 bases lying between them. The CDR3 reads CASSGGFNEQFF. The CDR3 bases are TGTGCCAGCAGTGGCGGGTTCAATGAGCAGTTCTTC.

This clonotype was counted a few times. V gene TRBV20-1 combines with J gene TRBJ2-5, with D perhaps TRBD2 (5 bases). V was clipped by 0 bases and J by 2 bases, with 10 bases between them. This CDR3 has 14 residues. Germline-derived CDR1 and CDR2 are DFQATT and SNEGSKA (reference sequence). The DNA of the CDR3 is TGCAGTGCTAGAGATGCGAGCGGTCAAGAGACCCAGTACTTC. As protein: CSARDASGQETQYF.

The rearrangement links TRBV20-1 to TRBJ2-1, with TRBD2 matching 8 bases. Germline values: CDR1 DFQATT, CDR2 SNEGSKA (reference sequence). After removal of 4 bases from V and 0 bases from J, the junction contained 5 bases not matched to a gene. This CDR3 region has 15 residues. This CDR3 is CSATVAGLSYNEQFF. CDR3 DNA: TGCAGTGCTACTGTAGCGGGACTCTCCTACAATGAGCAGTTCTTC.

A few counts support this clonotype. V gene TRBV5-1 combines with J gene TRBJ1-1, with no clear D. Germline V lookup: CDR1 SGHRS, CDR2 YFSETQ. The CDR3 runs 14 residues. With 0 bases removed from V and 8 bases from J, the gap between germline ends came to 14 bases. The CDR3: CASSLERTGREAFF. DNA for the CDR3: TGCGCCAGCAGCTTGGAGCGTACGGGGAGAGAAGCTTTCTTT.

The rearrangement links TRBV5-1 to TRBJ2-1; 8 bases line up with TRBD1. V lost 4 bases, J lost 4 bases, and 4 bases stayed unmatched. This CDR3 has 14 residues. The V gene's germline CDR1 is SGHRS and CDR2 YFSETQ. CDR3 amino acids: CASSAGTGYNEQFF. In DNA form, the CDR3 reads TGCGCCAGCAGCGCGGGGACAGGATACAATGAGCAGTTCTTC.

The V gene is TRBV12-3 or TRBV12-4, the J gene TRBJ2-2, with unresolved D. The CDR3 contains 12 residues. V shed 7 bases and J shed 8 bases, with 11 bases lying between them. This CDR3 is CASTPRRGELFF. For the CDR3, the DNA is TGTGCCAGCACCCCCCGTCGGGGGGAGCTGTTTTTT.

The chain couples TRBV20-1 to TRBJ2-3; the D call may be TRBD1 or TRBD2 (5 bases each). The CDR3 is 13 residues long. V dropped 5 bases and J dropped 2 bases, with 11 bases sitting between them. Germline CDR1 reads DFQATT; CDR2 reads SNEGSKA (reference sequence). The DNA for the CDR3 is TGCAGTGCTTACGGGACGGTCACAGATACGCAGTATTTT. Its protein is CSAYGTVTDTQYF.

The CDR3 reads CASSAVGAGSYNEQFF. As DNA, the CDR3 is TGTGCCAGCAGCGCCGTGGGAGCTGGCTCCTACAATGAGCAGTTCTTC. The J gene is TRBJ2-1, the V gene TRBV6-1; weak D call: TRBD2 (5 bases). The CDR3 contains 16 residues. The V gene's germline CDR1 is MNHNS and CDR2 SASEGT. V was pared by 6 bases and J by 0 bases, with 15 bases between.

J is TRBJ2-5 and V is TRBV20-1; 8 nucleotides match TRBD2. Germline trimming cut 4 bases from V and 4 bases from J; bases unmatched to any gene: 5. The V gene's germline CDR1 is DFQATT and CDR2 SNEGSKA (reference sequence). This CDR3 is 13 amino acids long. The CDR3 bases are TGCAGTGCTAATCGACTAGCGACAGAGACCCAGTACTTC. Translated, it gives CSANRLATETQYF.

The chain uses TRBV20-1 and TRBJ2-7, with D maybe TRBD2 (6 bases). The V gene lost 5 bases and the J gene lost 0 bases, with 14 bases spanning the gap. The length of the CDR3 is 14 residues. Germline V CDR1 and CDR2: DFQATT, SNEGSKA (reference sequence). CDR3 sequence reads: CSAQLAIPSYEQYV. The DNA for the CDR3 is TGCAGTGCTCAACTAGCTATTCCCTCCTACGAGCAGTACGTC.

The V gene is TRBV7-3, the J gene TRBJ2-5; 7 bases map to TRBD2. Trimming at V came to 2 bases and at J to 5 bases, leaving 8 bases not matched to a gene. The CDR3 has 15 amino acids. The V gene's germline CDR1 is SGHTA and CDR2 FQGTGA. CDR3 sequence (DNA): TGTGCCAGCAGCTTAGGGACTACCGCTCTGGAGACCCAGTACTTC. It translates to CASSLGTTALETQYF.

This rearrangement joins TRBV20-1 to TRBJ1-5; TRBD1 agrees at 9 bases. Germline CDR1 is DFQATT and CDR2 is SNEGSKA (reference sequence). The trim removed 6 bases at V and 5 bases at J, leaving 5 bases unmatched. The length of the CDR3 is 13 residues. The CDR3 DNA follows: TGCAGTGCAGGGCGGACAGGGGATCAGCCCCAGCATTTT. This codes for CSAGRTGDQPQHF.

V is TRBV4-1 and J is TRBJ1-1; a weak D match, TRBD1 (6 bases). Germline-derived CDR1 and CDR2 are MGHRA and YSYEKL. CDR3 length: 15 residues. The germline V and J ends were trimmed by 3 bases and 0 bases, with 11 bases remaining between them. For the CDR3, the DNA is TGCGCCAGCAGCCATACGACAGGTCTGAACACTGAAGCTTTCTTT. Residues: CASSHTTGLNTEAFF.

The chain is built from TRBV25-1 and TRBJ2-2; 10 positions match TRBD1. J gave up 6 bases and V 5 bases, and 6 bases lay outside the gene matches. CDR1 MGHDK and CDR2 SYGVNS come from the germline V gene. CDR3 length equals 15 residues. The CDR3 loop is CASSKKGQGSGELFF. CDR3 DNA: TGTGCCAGCAGTAAGAAGGGACAGGGGTCCGGGGAGCTGTTTTTT. Combining the CDR3 with reference TRBV25-1 and TRBJ2-2 gives the whole variable domain EADIYQTPRYLVIGTGKKITLECSQTMGHDKMYWYQQDPGMELHLIHYSYGVNSTEKGDLSSESTVSRIRTEHFPLTLESARPSHTSQYLCASSKKGQGSGELFFGEGSRLTVL.

The sample holds a few counts of this clonotype. The chain joins TRBV12-3 or TRBV12-4 to TRBJ2-1; 10 bases are a match to TRBD2. Germline trimming cut 5 bases from V and 3 bases from J; bases unmatched to any gene: 4. This CDR3 contains 15 residues. CDR3 sequence: CASSQIAGGYNEQFF. The CDR3 DNA is TGTGCCAGCAGTCAGATAGCGGGGGGCTACAATGAGCAGTTCTTC.

This clonotype has only a few counts. The chain joins TRBV5-1 to TRBJ2-1; TRBD2 matches 7 bases. The CDR3 is 15 residues long. J lost 0 bases, V lost 5 bases, and 5 bases had no gene match. CDR1 and CDR2 (germline): SGHRS, YFSETQ. The CDR3, as DNA: TGCGCCAGCAGACTCGGGGGGAGCTCCTACAATGAGCAGTTCTTC. Translated: CASRLGGSSYNEQFF.

The chain combines TRBV7-2 with TRBJ2-5; 14 bases are shared with TRBD2. Germline-derived CDR1 and CDR2 are SGHTA and FQGNSA. CDR3 length: 16 residues. Trimming took 3 bases from V and 5 from J; bases not matched to a gene: 5. As DNA, the CDR3 is TGTGCCAGCAGCTTGGATTGGACTAGCGGGAGGGAGACCCAGTACTTC. The encoded protein is CASSLDWTSGRETQYF.

The chain links TRBV10-3 to TRBJ2-7, with a possible D match to TRBD1 (7 bases). V was shortened by 0 bases and J by 1 base, with 10 bases between the two germline ends. The germline CDR1 and CDR2 sequences are ENHRY and SYGVKD. This CDR3 is 15 amino acids long. CDR3 bases: TGTGCCATCAGTGAGTCCAGGGGGAGGTCCTACGAGCAGTACTTC. Translating it yields CAISESRGRSYEQYF.

Only a few counts were recorded for this clonotype. The chain has TRBV20-1 and TRBJ1-5; a possible D gene is TRBD1 (6 bases). The length of the CDR3 is 14 residues. V was trimmed by 3 bases and J by 3 bases, leaving 12 bases between them. Germline V gene data show CDR1 as DFQATT and CDR2 as SNEGSKA (reference sequence). The CDR3 DNA sequence: TGCAGTGCTAGGGTACAGGGCACCAATCAGCCCCAGCATTTT. Its protein product is CSARVQGTNQPQHF.

This clonotype was detected a few times. The rearrangement links TRBV20-1 to TRBJ2-3; 9 nucleotides agree with TRBD2. From germline, CDR1 is DFQATT and CDR2 SNEGSKA (reference sequence). This CDR3 is built from 14 residues. The ends lost 3 bases at V and 2 bases at J; junction bases unmatched: 3. The CDR3 region is CSARIAGVTDTQYF. The CDR3 DNA follows: TGCAGTGCTAGGATAGCGGGGGTCACAGATACGCAGTATTTT.

The chain recombines TRBV27 with TRBJ2-7; 12 bases agree with TRBD2. CDR1 and CDR2 (germline): MNHEY, SMNVEV (reference sequence). The V gene end was trimmed by 4 bases and the J gene end by 1 base; junction bases not matched to a gene: 5. This CDR3 is 16 amino acids long. Written as DNA, the CDR3 is TGTGCCAGCAGTTCCCCTAGCGGGAGGGGTTCCTACGAGCAGTACTTC. This encodes CASSSPSGRGSYEQYF.